This TCR beta chain was identified in a study of T cell clonality in common variable immunodeficiency. Study-level results: Fewer deletions and N-nucleotide insertions were reportedly seen in common variable immunodeficiency TCR beta sequences. Patient heterogeneity in the CVID cohort limited correlations between repertoire features and clinical complications.

Some clones are missing from TCRdb's copy, which holds only in-frame ones; the method was immunoSEQ multiplex PCR. Observed in the sample are more than 65,000 clones, none of them singletons. The CDR3 length is 14 residues. The germline V gene has CDR1 LGHNA and CDR2 YNFKEQ. This clone was found many times. Antigen unknown. One junction end does not reproduce the germline sequence, and a read error may be involved. The read is 3 residues too short to cover the CDR3 end, so that end is filled in from the germline J gene. Donors gave about 5 to 8.5 ml heparinized peripheral whole blood. The receptor was isolated from a person aged 18 to 70 in good health. What was sequenced was peripheral blood mononuclear cells. V gene TRBV4-2 combines with J gene TRBJ2-2; 8 bases align to TRBD1. Incomplete CDR3 DNA: TGCGCCAGCAGCCCGGACAGGGATAATTCACCG. The encoded protein is CASSPDRDNSP. The CDR3 reads in full as CASSPDRDNSPLFF.